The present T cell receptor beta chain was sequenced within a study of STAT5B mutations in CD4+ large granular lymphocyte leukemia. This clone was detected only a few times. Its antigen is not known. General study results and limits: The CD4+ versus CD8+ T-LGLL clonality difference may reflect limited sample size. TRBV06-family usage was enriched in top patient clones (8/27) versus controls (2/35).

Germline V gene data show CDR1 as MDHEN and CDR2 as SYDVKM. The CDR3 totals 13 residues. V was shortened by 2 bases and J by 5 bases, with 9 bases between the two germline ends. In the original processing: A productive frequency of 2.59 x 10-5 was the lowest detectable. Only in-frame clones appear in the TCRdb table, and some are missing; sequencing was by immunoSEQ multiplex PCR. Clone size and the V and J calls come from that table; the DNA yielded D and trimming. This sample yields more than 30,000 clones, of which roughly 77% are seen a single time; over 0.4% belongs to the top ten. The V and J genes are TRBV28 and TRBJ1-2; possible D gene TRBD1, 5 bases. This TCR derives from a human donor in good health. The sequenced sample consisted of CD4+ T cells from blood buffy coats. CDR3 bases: TGTGCCAGCAGTTTAGGGACCAAGTATGGCTACACCTTC. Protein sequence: CASSLGTKYGYTF.